The clone carrying this T cell receptor (beta chain) has just a few counts. Its matching antigen is unknown. Germline and junction disagree at one end, which may indicate a read error. These data originate in a study of metastatic and nonmetastatic thyroid tumors. Overall study: Repertoire comparisons spanned blood and tumor or nodule tissue from malignant and benign thyroid patients.

Methods used by the authors: The distant-metastasis classifier for papillary thyroid cancer was built from CDR3 differences across clinicopathological groups. TCRdb re-called clones from the PCR reads using MiXCR. TCRdb, rather than the study authors, made the V and J calls. This sample has about 43,000 clones; around 2.9% occur once, and the top ten carry 8% to 10%. Until they underwent thyroid surgery, no patient had received any treatment. Findings and limits, study-wide: Benign nodules were reported to have significantly lower TCR beta diversity than malignant thyroid tumors, in blood and tumor.

This CDR3 is 14 amino acids long. CDR1 and CDR2 (germline): MNHEY, SMNVEV (reference sequence). The receptor was derived from a female donor with papillary thyroid cancer or a benign thyroid nodule (not recorded which). Some clones in this sample may be carry-over from other donors' samples. The source material was blood. J is TRBJ1-2 and V is TRBV27; no clear D. The CDR3 loop is CASSLSGHAYGYTF. CDR3 nucleotide sequence: TGTGCCAGCAGTTTGAGTGGGCACGCCTATGGCTATACCTTC.